Presented here are 25 T cell receptor beta chains from one specimen sequenced in a study of identifying expanded T cells in peripheral blood. The data were produced by immunoSEQ multiplex PCR, yet TCRdb's version contains in-frame clones alone and is incomplete. This sample has approximately 100,000 clones, with around 89% found just once. Specimen: blood. These receptors were collected from a person aged 18-69 years in good health.

The chain recombines TRBV28 with TRBJ2-5; no definite D call. Germline CDR1 and CDR2: MDHEN and SYDVKM. This CDR3 is 11 amino acids long. V dropped 10 bases and J dropped 5 bases, with 11 bases sitting between them. The CDR3 reads CATSPSETQYF. The CDR3 nucleotides read TGTGCCACTTCACCGTCGGAGACCCAGTACTTC.

The chain joins TRBV7-3 to TRBJ2-5, with no clear D. CDR1 and CDR2 from the germline V gene are SGHTA and FQGTGA. CDR3 length equals 14 residues. Deletions cut 5 bases from V and 1 base from J, with 11 bases between. The CDR3 spells CASSPSQAQETQYF. The CDR3 DNA is TGTGCCAGCAGCCCTTCCCAGGCCCAAGAGACCCAGTACTTC.

The V gene is TRBV2, the J gene TRBJ1-1; no clear D. The V end lost 2 bases, the J end lost 9 bases, and 7 bases lay between the germline ends. Germline loops: CDR1 SNHLY, CDR2 FYNNEI. This CDR3 contains 11 residues. CDR3: CASSEYKKAFF. The CDR3 nucleotides read TGTGCCAGCAGTGAATACAAGAAAGCTTTCTTT.

In DNA, the CDR3 is TGTGCCAGCAGTTTTCGGAGACACCGTGCAACTAATGAAAAACTGTTTTTT. It translates to CASSFRRHRATNEKLFF. The chain combines TRBV27 with TRBJ1-4; D gene uncertain. The CDR3 totals 17 residues. With 3 bases removed from V and 0 bases from J, the gap between germline ends came to 14 bases. The V gene's germline CDR1 is MNHEY and CDR2 SMNVEV (reference sequence).

This chain connects TRBV28 to TRBJ2-7; D is perhaps TRBD2 (5 bases). Germline V gene lookup returns CDR1 MDHEN and CDR2 SYDVKM. V lost 3 bases and J 5 bases, leaving 11 bases between the germline ends. The CDR3 is 13 amino acids. CDR3 sequence: CASSFRGRDEQYF. Here the CDR3 DNA reads TGTGCCAGCAGTTTTCGGGGTAGGGACGAGCAGTACTTC.

The CDR3 region has the DNA TGTGCCAGTAGTATAGGCCTACCGGGACCAGAAAACTATGGCTACACCTTC. It encodes CASSIGLPGPENYGYTF. The chain uses TRBV19 and TRBJ1-2; perhaps TRBD1 as D (5 bases). Germline CDR1 is LNHDA and CDR2 is SQIVND (reference sequence). The length of the CDR3 is 17 residues. Trimming left V 1 base short and J 2 bases short, with 17 bases between. Complete variable domain (other parts from reference TRBV19 and TRBJ1-2): DGGITQSPKYLFRKEGQNVTLSCEQNLNHDAMYWYRQDPGQGLRLIYYSQIVNDFQKGDIAEGYSVSREKKESFPLTVTSAQKNPTAFYLCASSIGLPGPENYGYTFGSGTRLTVV.

This chain links TRBV9 with TRBJ2-1; TRBD1 matches 10 bases. CDR3 length: 13 amino acids. The germline gives CDR1 SGDLS, CDR2 YYNGEE. V shed 3 bases, J shed 9 bases, and the junction held 3 bases outside the gene matches. The CDR3 reads CASSGGTGVEQFF. Here the CDR3 DNA reads TGTGCCAGCAGCGGAGGGACAGGGGTTGAGCAGTTCTTC.

This chain uses TRBV28 with TRBJ2-3; 10 bases agree with TRBD2. In germline, CDR1 is MDHEN, CDR2 SYDVKM. Trimming took 5 bases from V and 1 from J; bases not matched to a gene: 3. The length of the CDR3 is 15 residues. The CDR3 DNA reads as TGTGCCAGCAGTCCTCTAGCGGGGGGCACAGATACGCAGTATTTT. Its translation: CASSPLAGGTDTQYF.

This rearrangement joins TRBV6-6 to TRBJ2-4; D gene ambiguous. V lost 0 bases and J lost 6, with 6 bases in between. The CDR3 length is 13 residues. Germline loops: CDR1 MNHNY, CDR2 SVGAGI (reference sequence). The CDR3 sequence is CASSYSALNIQYF. CDR3 bases: TGTGCCAGCAGTTACTCGGCCTTAAACATTCAGTACTTC.

This clone appeared a single time. The chain links TRBV5-1 to TRBJ1-2; D is unclear. Trimming shortened V by 4 bases and J by 5 bases, and 12 bases separated the two germline ends. The V gene's germline CDR1 is SGHRS and CDR2 YFSETQ. CDR3 length: 13 residues. Here the CDR3 reads CASSVRGSYGYTF. The CDR3 nucleotides read TGCGCCAGCAGCGTGAGAGGGAGTTATGGCTACACCTTC. Complete variable domain (other parts from reference TRBV5-1 and TRBJ1-2): KAGVTQTPRYLIKTRGQQVTLSCSPISGHRSVSWYQQTPGQGLQFLFEYFSETQRNKGNFPGRFSGRQFSNSRSEMNVSTLELGDSALYLCASSVRGSYGYTFGSGTRLTVV.

The chain is built from TRBV4-1 and TRBJ2-7; 7 bases are shared with TRBD2. J was trimmed by 6 bases and V by 1 base; bases with no gene match: 6. There are 14 residues in the CDR3. Germline CDR1 is MGHRA and CDR2 is YSYEKL. CDR3 nucleotide sequence: TGCGCCAGCAGCCAAGGGGCGGGAGTATCCGAGCAGTACTTC. Residues: CASSQGAGVSEQYF.

The chain couples TRBV5-1 to TRBJ2-2, with 11 bases aligning to TRBD2. Looked up from germline, CDR1 is SGHRS and CDR2 is YFSETQ. V lost 5 bases, J lost 6 bases, and 3 bases stayed unmatched. This CDR3 is built from 14 residues. The CDR3 sequence is CASRLAGEAGELFF. CDR3 bases: TGCGCCAGCAGACTAGCGGGGGAGGCCGGGGAGCTGTTTTTT. Drawing the rest from reference TRBV5-1 and TRBJ2-2, the complete variable domain is KAGVTQTPRYLIKTRGQQVTLSCSPISGHRSVSWYQQTPGQGLQFLFEYFSETQRNKGNFPGRFSGRQFSNSRSEMNVSTLELGDSALYLCASRLAGEAGELFFGEGSRLTVL.

This clone was seen only a few times. The chain carries TRBV5-1 and TRBJ1-4, with D perhaps TRBD1 (5 bases). The CDR3 extends over 15 amino acids. Germline values: CDR1 SGHRS, CDR2 YFSETQ. Trimming cost V 4 bases and J 4 bases, with 14 bases left between them. CDR3 in DNA: TGCGCCAGCAGCCCCGGGGACCATGGTAATGAAAAACTGTTTTTT. Translating it yields CASSPGDHGNEKLFF.

This clone was counted a few times. The rearrangement links TRBV30 to TRBJ2-7; TRBD2 is a possible D gene (6 bases). CDR1 is GTSNPN, CDR2 SVGIG, per germline (reference sequence). Trimming cost V 2 bases and J 2 bases, with 19 bases left between them. The CDR3 totals 16 residues. CDR3 region: CAWSRFRYGTPYEQYF. Here the CDR3 DNA reads TGTGCCTGGAGTCGGTTTCGGTACGGGACTCCCTACGAGCAGTACTTC. Full variable domain (missing parts from reference TRBV30 and TRBJ2-7): SQTIHQWPATLVQPVGSPLSLECTVEGTSNPNLYWYRQAAGRGLQLLFYSVGIGQISSEVPQNLSASRPQDRQFILSSKKLLLSDSGFYLCAWSRFRYGTPYEQYFGPGTRLTVT.

The V and J genes are TRBV30 and TRBJ2-7, with a tentative D call TRBD2 (6 bases). The CDR3 loop spans 16 amino acids. CDR1 is GTSNPN, CDR2 SVGIG, per germline (reference sequence). Trimming shortened V by 0 bases and J by 2 bases, and 17 bases separated the two germline ends. CDR3 sequence: CAWSVHRGTQAYEQYF. The CDR3, as DNA: TGTGCCTGGAGTGTACACCGGGGGACTCAAGCCTACGAGCAGTACTTC.

The CDR3 spells CASRELAGGPGNEQFF. As DNA, the CDR3 is TGTGCCAGCAGGGAACTAGCGGGAGGGCCGGGAAATGAGCAGTTCTTC. This chain uses TRBV7-2 with TRBJ2-1, with TRBD2 identical over 13 bases. J was trimmed by 7 bases and V by 6 bases; bases with no gene match: 9. The CDR3 totals 16 residues. Germline V CDR1 and CDR2: SGHTA, FQGNSA.

The genes are TRBV30 and TRBJ2-2; 8 bases fit TRBD1. CDR3 length: 12 residues. The V gene end was trimmed by 7 bases and the J gene end by 6 bases; junction bases not matched to a gene: 4. CDR1 and CDR2 from the germline V gene are GTSNPN and SVGIG (reference sequence). CDR3 nucleotide sequence: TGTGCCTTCGACAGGGGTTCCGGGGAGCTGTTTTTT. Translation gives CAFDRGSGELFF.

This chain links TRBV10-3 with TRBJ2-2, with 14 bases identical to TRBD2. CDR1 and CDR2 from the germline V gene are ENHRY and SYGVKD. The CDR3 runs 17 residues. With V trimmed by 7 bases and J by 5 bases, 9 bases remained unmatched. The CDR3 DNA reads TGTGCCATCACCGGGACTAGCGGGAGCCCGGGGACCGGGGAGCTGTTTTTT. It yields the protein CAITGTSGSPGTGELFF.

The V and J genes are TRBV4-1 and TRBJ2-7; D possibly matches TRBD1 or TRBD2 (5 bases each). Germline lookup yields CDR1 MGHRA and CDR2 YSYEKL. Trimming pared 1 base from V and 2 bases from J, leaving 15 bases between. CDR3 length: 16 residues. CDR3 nucleotide sequence: TGCGCCAGCAGCCAAGTCGGAAGGGACCGAGCCTACGAGCAGTACTTC. Translated, it gives CASSQVGRDRAYEQYF.

The rearrangement joins TRBV6-4 to TRBJ2-3; TRBD2 is a possible D gene (5 bases). Deletions cut 3 bases from V and 5 bases from J, with 12 bases between. The germline V gene has CDR1 MRHNA and CDR2 SNTAGT. CDR3 length equals 14 residues. The CDR3 loop is CASSDSGEIDTQYF. DNA of the CDR3: TGTGCCAGCAGTGATTCTGGGGAGATAGATACGCAGTATTTT.

This chain connects TRBV5-1 to TRBJ2-7, with 8 bases aligning to TRBD2. Trimming at V came to 4 bases and at J to 7 bases, leaving 13 bases not matched to a gene. Germline CDR1 and CDR2: SGHRS and YFSETQ. This CDR3 has 15 amino acids. The CDR3: CASSQGTSRGGEQYF. The CDR3 DNA follows: TGCGCCAGCAGCCAGGGGACTAGTAGGGGTGGGGAGCAGTACTTC.

This rearrangement joins TRBV28 to TRBJ2-5, with TRBD2 matching over 7 bases. Losses at the gene ends were 2 bases for V and 5 bases for J; bases not matched to a gene: 14. This CDR3 has 17 residues. Germline CDR1 reads MDHEN; CDR2 reads SYDVKM. Here the CDR3 DNA reads TGTGCCAGCAGTTTACTGTCGCGGGGGAACGTTTTTGAGACCCAGTACTTC. Translation: CASSLLSRGNVFETQYF.

The chain recombines TRBV7-8 with TRBJ1-3; maybe TRBD1 (6 bases). Germline CDR1 reads SGHVS; CDR2 reads FQNEAQ. The CDR3 is made up of 16 amino acids. Trimming shortened V by 5 bases and J by 0 bases, and 14 bases separated the two germline ends. The CDR3 here is CASSPRGPHSGNTIYF. The CDR3 nucleotides are TGTGCCAGCAGCCCCAGGGGCCCCCACTCTGGAAACACCATATATTTT.

This chain links TRBV28 with TRBJ2-1, with D possibly called TRBD1 or TRBD2 (5 bases each). The CDR3 runs 16 residues. Trimming removed 6 bases at V and 3 bases at J, with 18 bases between. Germline lookup yields CDR1 MDHEN and CDR2 SYDVKM. This chain's CDR3 is CASRDPGTRGYNEQFF. DNA for the CDR3: TGTGCCAGCAGAGACCCCGGGACCCGGGGCTACAATGAGCAGTTCTTC. Full variable domain (rest looked up from reference TRBV28 and TRBJ2-1): DVKVTQSSRYLVKRTGEKVFLECVQDMDHENMFWYRQDPGLGLRLIYFSYDVKMKEKGDIPEGYSVSREKKERFSLILESASTNQTSMYLCASRDPGTRGYNEQFFGPGTRLTVL.

The CDR3 nucleotides read TGTGCCAGCATGGTGGGACTAGCGCAAGAGACCCAGTACTTC. Protein: CASMVGLAQETQYF. This chain joins TRBV2 and TRBJ2-5; 10 positions match TRBD2. The CDR3 loop spans 14 amino acids. Germline-derived CDR1 and CDR2 are SNHLY and FYNNEI. V gave up 7 bases and J gave up 2 bases; unmatched junction bases: 4.